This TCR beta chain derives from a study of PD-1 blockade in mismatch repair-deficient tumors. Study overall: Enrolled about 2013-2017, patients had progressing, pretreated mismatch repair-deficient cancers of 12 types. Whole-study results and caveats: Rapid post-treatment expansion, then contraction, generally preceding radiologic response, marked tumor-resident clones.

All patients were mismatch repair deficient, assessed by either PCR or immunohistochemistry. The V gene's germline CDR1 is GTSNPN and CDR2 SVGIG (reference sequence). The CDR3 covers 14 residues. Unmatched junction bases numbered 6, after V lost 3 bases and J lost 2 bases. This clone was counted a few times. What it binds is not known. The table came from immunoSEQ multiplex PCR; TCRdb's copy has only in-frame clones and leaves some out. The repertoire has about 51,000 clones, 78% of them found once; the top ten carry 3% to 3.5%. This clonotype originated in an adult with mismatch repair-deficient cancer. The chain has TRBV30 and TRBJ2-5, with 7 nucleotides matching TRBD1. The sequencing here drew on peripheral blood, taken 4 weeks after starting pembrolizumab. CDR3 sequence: CAWRQGTEQETQYF. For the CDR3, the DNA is TGTGCCTGGAGACAGGGGACCGAACAAGAGACCCAGTACTTC.